These 23 T cell receptor beta chains share one sample of origin, sequenced in a study of blood T cell repertoires in COVID-19. Here immunoSEQ multiplex PCR was the method, and the copy in TCRdb shows in-frame clones only, minus some. Found here are about 400,000 clones, roughly 90% of them singletons; the top ten hold over 1%. Material for sequencing was peripheral blood. The receptors derive from a man in his forties or fifties with acute or convalescent COVID-19.

The genes are TRBV7-6 and TRBJ2-2; 10 positions match TRBD2. The ends lost 2 bases at V and 4 bases at J; junction bases unmatched: 10. This CDR3 region has 18 residues. Germline V gene lookup returns CDR1 SGHVS and CDR2 FNYEAQ. The CDR3 here is CASSLRSSGGLGTGELFF. DNA of the CDR3: TGTGCCAGCAGCTTAAGAAGTAGCGGGGGGCTAGGCACCGGGGAGCTGTTTTTT.

This clone has just one count. The J gene is TRBJ1-1, the V gene TRBV5-1, with 7 bases lining up with TRBD1. Germline V gene data show CDR1 as SGHRS and CDR2 as YFSETQ. J gave up 2 bases and V 3 bases, and 4 bases lay outside the gene matches. This CDR3 is built from 14 residues. This chain's CDR3 is CASSYGDSNTEAFF. CDR3 coding DNA: TGCGCCAGCAGCTACGGGGACAGCAACACTGAAGCTTTCTTT.

The chain is built from TRBV25-1 and TRBJ1-4; no reliable D call. The V end was cut by 4 bases, the J end by 10 bases, with 16 bases between. The CDR3 is 14 residues long. The germline CDR1 and CDR2 sequences are MGHDK and SYGVNS. The chain's CDR3 is CASSGPTRFGKLFF. The CDR3 DNA sequence: TGTGCCAGCAGTGGCCCCACCCGGTTTGGAAAACTGTTTTTT.

The rearrangement joins TRBV3-1 (or the pseudogene TRBV3-2) to TRBJ2-3; a possible D gene is TRBD2 (6 bases). Germline CDR1 is LGHDT and CDR2 is YNNKEL (reference sequence). The V gene lost 3 bases and the J gene lost 0 bases, with 13 bases spanning the gap. The CDR3 spans 16 residues. The CDR3 coding sequence is TGTGCCAGCAGCCATACCGGGACTTTGAGCACAGATACGCAGTATTTT. It translates to CASSHTGTLSTDTQYF.

In regard to this clone: Other DNA sequences in the same sample also yield this CDR3. V usage is TRBV11-2 and J usage is TRBJ2-1; the match to TRBD2 covers 8 bases. The CDR3 contains 15 residues. Germline loops: CDR1 SGHAT, CDR2 FQNNGV. The V gene end was trimmed by 3 bases and the J gene end by 0 bases; junction bases not matched to a gene: 1. CDR3 in DNA: TGTGCCAGCAGCTTCAGCGGGAGCTCCTACAATGAGCAGTTCTTC. Protein product: CASSFSGSSYNEQFF.

The chain is built from TRBV3-1 (or the pseudogene TRBV3-2) and TRBJ2-7; 9 bases are a match to TRBD1. The ends lost 0 bases at V and 4 bases at J; junction bases unmatched: 7. Germline V CDR1 and CDR2: LGHDT, YNNKEL (reference sequence). The CDR3 sequence is 16 residues long. The CDR3 sequence is CASSQEAPGTGYEQYF. Written as DNA, the CDR3 is TGTGCCAGCAGCCAAGAGGCCCCCGGGACAGGGTACGAGCAGTACTTC.

This clone was seen a single time. The V and J genes are TRBV4-1 and TRBJ2-5; D perhaps matches TRBD1 (5 bases). The CDR3 has 16 residues. Germline CDR1 reads MGHRA; CDR2 reads YSYEKL. Trimming stripped 0 bases from V and 2 bases from J, with 13 bases between. The CDR3 loop is CASSQESNQGQETQYF. The CDR3 region has the DNA TGCGCCAGCAGCCAAGAGTCCAATCAGGGACAAGAGACCCAGTACTTC.

The J gene is TRBJ2-1, the V gene TRBV9; TRBD2 matches at 9 bases. The length of the CDR3 is 15 residues. Germline assignment: CDR1 SGDLS and CDR2 YYNGEE. The J segment lost 9 bases and the V segment lost 0 bases, leaving 7 bases of the junction unmatched. As DNA, the CDR3 is TGTGCCAGCAGCGTAGTGGGCGGGGGGGCCAGTGAGCAGTTCTTC. This encodes CASSVVGGGASEQFF.

The V and J genes are TRBV9 and TRBJ2-7; tentative D call: TRBD2 (6 bases). V was trimmed by 0 bases and J by 2 bases, leaving 9 bases between them. This CDR3 has 14 residues. Germline CDR1 and CDR2: SGDLS and YYNGEE. The CDR3 here is CASSVGRGPYEQYF. CDR3 sequence (DNA): TGTGCCAGCAGCGTAGGGCGGGGTCCCTACGAGCAGTACTTC.

The genes are TRBV19 and TRBJ1-5, with D possibly matching TRBD1 (6 bases). The germline V gene encodes CDR1 LNHDA and CDR2 SQIVND (reference sequence). The V end lost 3 bases, the J end lost 1 base, and 19 bases lay between the germline ends. This CDR3 has 18 residues. CDR3 nucleotide sequence: TGTGCCAGTAGTATCACACCGCCGCGGACAGCGAGCAATCAGCCCCAGCATTTT. This codes for CASSITPPRTASNQPQHF. Drawing the rest from reference TRBV19 and TRBJ1-5, the complete variable domain is DGGITQSPKYLFRKEGQNVTLSCEQNLNHDAMYWYRQDPGQGLRLIYYSQIVNDFQKGDIAEGYSVSREKKESFPLTVTSAQKNPTAFYLCASSITPPRTASNQPQHFGDGTRLSIL.

In its sample, this clone was seen once. The V gene is TRBV6-2 or TRBV6-3, the J gene TRBJ1-2, with no clear D. This CDR3 has 12 residues. Germline V gene lookup returns CDR1 MNHEY and CDR2 SVGEGT. V was clipped by 4 bases and J by 13 bases, with 16 bases between them. The CDR3 region is CASSLYSGAPTF. In nucleotides, the CDR3 is TGTGCCAGCAGTTTGTACTCAGGCGCTCCCACCTTC.

In nucleotides, the CDR3 is TGTGCCAGCAGCTTAGAACTAGTCCCCTACGAGCAGTACTTC. This codes for CASSLELVPYEQYF. The V gene is TRBV7-2, the J gene TRBJ2-7; D perhaps matches TRBD2 (5 bases). Germline CDR1 SGHTA, CDR2 FQGNSA. The V and J ends lost 1 base and 2 bases respectively, with 9 bases between them. CDR3 length: 14 amino acids.

The chain recombines TRBV20-1 with TRBJ1-3; no definite D call. With 8 bases removed from V and 5 bases from J, the gap between germline ends came to 7 bases. In germline, CDR1 is DFQATT, CDR2 SNEGSKA (reference sequence). The CDR3 sequence is 10 residues long. The CDR3 DNA sequence: TGCAGTACCGACAGAAACACCATATATTTT. Amino acid sequence: CSTDRNTIYF.

This clone has a handful of counts. The chain couples TRBV19 to TRBJ1-5; a weak D match, TRBD1 (6 bases). This CDR3 comprises 15 residues. Germline V gene data show CDR1 as LNHDA and CDR2 as SQIVND (reference sequence). V was clipped by 5 bases and J by 1 base, with 12 bases between them. CDR3 residues: CASSALDRSNQPQHF. DNA for the CDR3: TGTGCCAGTAGTGCTCTGGACAGAAGCAATCAGCCCCAGCATTTT.

The chain couples TRBV7-6 to TRBJ2-1, with TRBD2 matching over 8 bases. CDR1 and CDR2 (germline): SGHVS, FNYEAQ. The CDR3 has 16 residues. The V and J ends lost 6 bases and 1 base, in that order; junction bases with no gene match: 8. The CDR3 coding sequence is TGTGCCAGCAGTTCAAACCGGGGGGGATCCTACAATGAGCAGTTCTTC. This gives the protein CASSSNRGGSYNEQFF. The variable domain in full, completed from reference TRBV7-6 and TRBJ2-1, reads GAGVSQSPRYKVTKRGQDVALRCDPISGHVSLYWYRQALGQGPEFLTYFNYEAQQDKSGLPNDRFSAERPEGSISTLTIQRTEQRDSAMYRCASSSNRGGSYNEQFFGPGTRLTVL.

Here the CDR3 DNA reads TGTGCCAGCAGCTTATCCAGATCCAATCAGCCCCAGCATTTT. Translating gives CASSLSRSNQPQHF. V and J are TRBV13 and TRBJ1-5; D ambiguous. V was pared by 2 bases and J by 3 bases, with 8 bases between. The germline CDR1 and CDR2 sequences are PRHDT and FYEKMQ (reference sequence). CDR3 length: 14 residues.

This rearrangement joins TRBV11-3 to TRBJ2-2; 10 bases match TRBD1. CDR1 SGHNT and CDR2 YENEEA come from the germline V gene. The length of the CDR3 is 16 residues. The junction had 5 bases not matched to a gene; V was cut back by 1 base and J by 6 bases. The CDR3 coding sequence is TGTGCCAGCAGCTTAGTCGGGACAGGGGTGGCCGGGGAGCTGTTTTTT. Translating it yields CASSLVGTGVAGELFF.

This chain joins TRBV4-3 and TRBJ1-2; 8 bases match TRBD1. The J segment lost 4 bases and the V segment lost 0 bases, leaving 7 bases of the junction unmatched. Looked up from germline, CDR1 is LGHNA and CDR2 is YSLEER. The length of the CDR3 is 16 residues. The CDR3 coding sequence is TGCGCCAGCAGCCAAGACCGGCAGGGGGCTTTCTATGGCTACACCTTC. Its translation is CASSQDRQGAFYGYTF.

This chain links TRBV6-6 with TRBJ2-3; 9 nucleotides match TRBD2. The CDR3 consists of 17 residues. CDR1 is MNHNY, CDR2 SVGAGI, per germline (reference sequence). V trimming: 5 bases; J trimming: 2 bases; junction bases outside the gene matches: 11. CDR3 amino acids: CASSPGRLADTTDTQYF. CDR3 DNA sequence: TGTGCCAGCAGTCCGGGTCGACTAGCGGATACCACAGATACGCAGTATTTT.

The chain is built from TRBV11-3 and TRBJ2-1, with 15 bases fitting TRBD2. Trimming at V came to 1 base and at J to 7 bases, leaving 8 bases not matched to a gene. CDR3 size: 18 residues. CDR1 and CDR2 (germline): SGHNT, YENEEA. The CDR3 nucleotides read TGTGCCAGCAGCTTAGCCGGACTAGCGGGGGGGCCTGGGAATGAGCAGTTCTTC. Encoded protein: CASSLAGLAGGPGNEQFF.

The chain is built from TRBV6-5 and TRBJ2-7; 7 bases line up with TRBD2. In germline, CDR1 is MNHEY, CDR2 SVGAGI. After removal of 6 bases from V and 1 base from J, the junction contained 6 bases not matched to a gene. This CDR3 has 14 amino acids. In DNA form, the CDR3 reads TGTGCCAGCAGGCCGGGGGGAGGGTCCTACGAGCAGTACTTC. It translates to CASRPGGGSYEQYF.

This chain joins TRBV27 and TRBJ2-1; 7 bases agree with TRBD2. Trimming cost V 2 bases and J 3 bases; bases outside gene matches: 4. Germline V gives CDR1 MNHEY, CDR2 SMNVEV (reference sequence). CDR3 length equals 15 residues. The chain's CDR3 is CASSLGLVGYNEQFF. CDR3 DNA sequence: TGTGCCAGCAGTTTAGGACTAGTCGGCTACAATGAGCAGTTCTTC.

This chain uses TRBV4-1 with TRBJ1-4; D is uncertain. The CDR3 spans 12 residues. The V end lost 1 base, the J end lost 8 bases, and 5 bases lay between the germline ends. Germline-derived CDR1 and CDR2 are MGHRA and YSYEKL. CDR3 coding DNA: TGCGCCAGCAGCCAAGGCGAGGAAAAACTGTTTTTT. Its protein is CASSQGEEKLFF.